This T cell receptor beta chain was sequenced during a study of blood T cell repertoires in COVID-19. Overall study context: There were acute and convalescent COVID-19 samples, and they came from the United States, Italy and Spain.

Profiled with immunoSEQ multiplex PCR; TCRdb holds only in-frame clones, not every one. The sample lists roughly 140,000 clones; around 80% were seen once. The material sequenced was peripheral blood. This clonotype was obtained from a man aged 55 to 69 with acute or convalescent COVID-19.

The CDR3 DNA sequence: TGTGCCAGCAGTGGACCCGGGACTAGCGGGAGGGCCAGGTACGAGCAGTACTTC. Translating gives CASSGPGTSGRARYEQYF. V usage is TRBV6-2 or TRBV6-3 and J usage is TRBJ2-7; TRBD2 aligns across 16 bases. Germline CDR1 MNHEY, CDR2 SVGEGT. There are 18 residues in the CDR3. With V trimmed by 5 bases and J by 4 bases, 11 bases remained unmatched.